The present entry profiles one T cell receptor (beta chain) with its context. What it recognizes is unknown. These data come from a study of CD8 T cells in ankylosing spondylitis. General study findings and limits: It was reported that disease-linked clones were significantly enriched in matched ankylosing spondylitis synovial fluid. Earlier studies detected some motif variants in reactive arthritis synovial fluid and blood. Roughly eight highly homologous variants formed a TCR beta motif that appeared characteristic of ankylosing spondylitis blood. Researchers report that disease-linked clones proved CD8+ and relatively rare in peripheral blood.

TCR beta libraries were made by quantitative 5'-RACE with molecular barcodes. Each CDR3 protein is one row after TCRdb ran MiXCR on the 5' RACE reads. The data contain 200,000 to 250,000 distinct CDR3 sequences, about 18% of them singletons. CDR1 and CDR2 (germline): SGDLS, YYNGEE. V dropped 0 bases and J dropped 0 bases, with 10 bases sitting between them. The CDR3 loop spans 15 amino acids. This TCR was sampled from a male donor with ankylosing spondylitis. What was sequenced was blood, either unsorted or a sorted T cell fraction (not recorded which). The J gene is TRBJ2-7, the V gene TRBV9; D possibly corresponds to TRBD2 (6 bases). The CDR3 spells CASSVGGGDSYEQYF. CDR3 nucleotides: TGTGCCAGCAGCGTAGGTGGAGGGGACTCCTACGAGCAGTACTTC. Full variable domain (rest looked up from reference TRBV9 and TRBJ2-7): DSGVTQTPKHLITATGQRVTLRCSPRSGDLSVYWYQQSLDQGLQFLIQYYNGEERAKGNILERFSAQQFPDLHSELNLSSLELGDSALYFCASSVGGGDSYEQYFGPGTRLTVT.